The T cell receptor beta chain described here comes from a study of blood T cells in healthy people across ages. Background on the study: Per every two T cells, about one barcoded beta molecule was captured by template switching. The study, taken as a whole, reports: The study regarded diversity estimates from one million T cells as underestimates. Versus aged donors, long-lived donors had higher diversity and more naive CD4+ cells.

A J-beta primer mix and a sample-barcoded 5' primer were used in a second PCR of roughly 7 to 12 cycles. TCRdb processed the 5' RACE reads anew with MiXCR; each CDR3 protein has one entry. Of 1.4 million or so distinct CDR3 sequences in the sample, 35% to 45% are singletons; the top ten hold under 5%. Per sample, a minimum of 6.5 million PBMCs were isolated. Germline V gene sequence: CDR1 MNHNY, CDR2 SVGAGI (reference sequence). Trimming removed 1 base from V and 2 bases from J, with 15 bases in between. The CDR3 has 17 residues. For this clonotype: What it recognizes is unknown.

This rearrangement joins TRBV6-6 to TRBJ2-1; D perhaps matches TRBD2 (5 bases). The sequencing input was blood. This TCR derives from a young woman in good health. CDR3 coding DNA: TGTGCCAGCAGTTACTACCAAGCGGCAGCCCCCTACAATGAGCAGTTCTTC. Amino acids: CASSYYQAAAPYNEQFF.